This T cell receptor beta chain comes out of a study of cytomegalovirus exposure and HLA in healthy donors. Use of 60 Vbeta and 13 Jbeta primers characterized the PCR. TCRdb's copy holds only in-frame clones and misses some; the assay was immunoSEQ multiplex PCR. The specimen's table records about 170,000 clones. Input material: PBMCs. This clonotype was sampled from a woman aged 55-70 years in good health and CMV-seronegative.

CDR3 DNA: TGTGCCAGCACGTCAGGGGCCTCTCTCGAGCAGTACTTC. This codes for CASTSGASLEQYF. V and J are TRBV6-6 and TRBJ2-7; TRBD1 might be the D (6 bases). The V and J ends lost 7 bases and 6 bases respectively, with 16 bases between them. This CDR3 region has 13 residues. CDR1 and CDR2 from the germline V gene are MNHNY and SVGAGI (reference sequence).